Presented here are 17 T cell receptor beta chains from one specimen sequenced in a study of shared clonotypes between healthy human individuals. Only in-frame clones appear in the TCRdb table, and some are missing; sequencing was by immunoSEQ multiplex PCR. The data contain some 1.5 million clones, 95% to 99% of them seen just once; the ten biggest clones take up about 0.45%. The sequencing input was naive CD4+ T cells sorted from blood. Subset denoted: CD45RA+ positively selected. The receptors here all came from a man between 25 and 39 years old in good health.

CDR3 residues: CASSARDIQDTQYF. DNA for the CDR3: TGTGCCAGCAGTGCCCGGGACATTCAAGATACGCAGTATTTT. This rearrangement joins TRBV28 to TRBJ2-3; the D gene is possibly TRBD1 (6 bases). The CDR3 is 14 residues long. V was cut by 5 bases and J by 5 bases, with 14 bases left in between. In germline, CDR1 is MDHEN, CDR2 SYDVKM.

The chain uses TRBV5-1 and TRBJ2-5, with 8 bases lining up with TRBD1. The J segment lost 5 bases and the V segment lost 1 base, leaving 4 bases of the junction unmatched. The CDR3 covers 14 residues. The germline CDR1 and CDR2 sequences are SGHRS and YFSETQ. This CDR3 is CASSLTQGAETQYF. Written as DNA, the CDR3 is TGCGCCAGCAGCTTGACCCAGGGGGCGGAGACCCAGTACTTC.

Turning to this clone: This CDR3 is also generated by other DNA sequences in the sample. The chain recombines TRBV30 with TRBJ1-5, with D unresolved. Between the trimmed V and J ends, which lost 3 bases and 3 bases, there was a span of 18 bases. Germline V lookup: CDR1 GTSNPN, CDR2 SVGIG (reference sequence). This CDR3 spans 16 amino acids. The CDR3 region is CAWSRAGLPDNQPQHF. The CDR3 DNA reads TGTGCCTGGAGCCGAGCGGGGTTACCTGACAATCAGCCCCAGCATTTT.

The CDR3 coding sequence is TGTGCCAGCAGCGTAGCGGGGATTGGAGAGACCCAGTACTTC. It specifies CASSVAGIGETQYF. This chain connects TRBV9 to TRBJ2-5; the D gene is possibly TRBD2 (5 bases). Trimming pared 0 bases from V and 4 bases from J, leaving 10 bases between. Germline V gene data show CDR1 as SGDLS and CDR2 as YYNGEE. There are 14 residues in the CDR3.

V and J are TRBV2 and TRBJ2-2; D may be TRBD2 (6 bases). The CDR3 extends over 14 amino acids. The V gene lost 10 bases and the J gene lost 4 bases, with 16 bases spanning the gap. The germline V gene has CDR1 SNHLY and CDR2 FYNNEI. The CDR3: CATKELASTGELFF. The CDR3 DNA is TGTGCCACCAAGGAGCTAGCGAGCACCGGGGAGCTGTTTTTT.

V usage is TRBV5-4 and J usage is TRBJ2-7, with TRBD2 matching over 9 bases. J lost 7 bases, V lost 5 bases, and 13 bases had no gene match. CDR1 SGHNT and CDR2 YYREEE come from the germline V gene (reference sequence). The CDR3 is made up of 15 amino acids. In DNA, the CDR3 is TGTGCCAGCAGGTCGGCGGGAGGGCCCCTGGGAGAGCAGTACTTC. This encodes CASRSAGGPLGEQYF.

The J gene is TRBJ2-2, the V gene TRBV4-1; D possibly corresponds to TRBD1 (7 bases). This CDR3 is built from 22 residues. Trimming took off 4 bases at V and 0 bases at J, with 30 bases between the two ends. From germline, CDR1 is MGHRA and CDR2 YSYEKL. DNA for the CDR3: TGCGCCAGCAGCCTCTCAGACAGGGTTCGTTTGTGGGGGGCAACGAACACCGGGGAGCTGTTTTTT. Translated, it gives CASSLSDRVRLWGATNTGELFF.

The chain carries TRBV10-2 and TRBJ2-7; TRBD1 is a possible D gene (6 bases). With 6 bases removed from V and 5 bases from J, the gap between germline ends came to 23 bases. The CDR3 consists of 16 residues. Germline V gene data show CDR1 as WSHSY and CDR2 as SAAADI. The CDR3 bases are TGCGCCAGCAGCGCGGCGGACAGTGCCACCCGGGACGAGCAGTACTTC. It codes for CASSAADSATRDEQYF.

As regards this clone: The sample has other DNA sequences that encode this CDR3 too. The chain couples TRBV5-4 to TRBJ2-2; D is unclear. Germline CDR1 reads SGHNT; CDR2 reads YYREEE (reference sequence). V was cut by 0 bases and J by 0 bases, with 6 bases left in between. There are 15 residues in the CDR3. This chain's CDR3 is CASSLVGTNTGELFF. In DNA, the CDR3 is TGTGCCAGCAGCTTGGTAGGGACGAACACCGGGGAGCTGTTTTTT.

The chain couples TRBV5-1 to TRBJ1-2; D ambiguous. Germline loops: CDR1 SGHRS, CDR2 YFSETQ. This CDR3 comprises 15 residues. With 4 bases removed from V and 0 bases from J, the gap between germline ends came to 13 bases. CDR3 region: CASSGSSAANYGYTF. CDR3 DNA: TGCGCCAGCAGCGGTAGCTCAGCAGCTAACTATGGCTACACCTTC.

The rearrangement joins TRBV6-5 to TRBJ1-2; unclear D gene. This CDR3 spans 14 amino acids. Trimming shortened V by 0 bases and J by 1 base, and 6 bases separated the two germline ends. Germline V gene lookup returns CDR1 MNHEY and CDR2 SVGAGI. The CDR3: CASSYSGFNYGYTF. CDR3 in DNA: TGTGCCAGCAGTTACTCCGGGTTTAACTATGGCTACACCTTC.

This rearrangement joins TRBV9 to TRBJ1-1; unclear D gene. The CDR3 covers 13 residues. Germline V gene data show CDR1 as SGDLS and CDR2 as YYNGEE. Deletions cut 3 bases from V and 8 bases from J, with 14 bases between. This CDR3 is CASSGTLSAEAFF. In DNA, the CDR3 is TGTGCCAGCAGCGGAACGCTATCAGCAGAAGCTTTCTTT.

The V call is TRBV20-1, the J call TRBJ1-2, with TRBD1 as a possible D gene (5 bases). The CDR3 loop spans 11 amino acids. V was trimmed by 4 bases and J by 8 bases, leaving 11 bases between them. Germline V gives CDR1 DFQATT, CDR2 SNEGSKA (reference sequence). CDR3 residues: CSAKGLRGYTF. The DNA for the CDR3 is TGCAGTGCTAAGGGACTTCGAGGCTACACCTTC.

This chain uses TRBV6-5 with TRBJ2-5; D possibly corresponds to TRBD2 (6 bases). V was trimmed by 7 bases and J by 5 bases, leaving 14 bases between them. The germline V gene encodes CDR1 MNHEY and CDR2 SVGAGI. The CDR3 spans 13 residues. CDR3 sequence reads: CASTDWGEETQYF. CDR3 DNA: TGTGCCAGCACCGATTGGGGGGAGGAGACCCAGTACTTC.

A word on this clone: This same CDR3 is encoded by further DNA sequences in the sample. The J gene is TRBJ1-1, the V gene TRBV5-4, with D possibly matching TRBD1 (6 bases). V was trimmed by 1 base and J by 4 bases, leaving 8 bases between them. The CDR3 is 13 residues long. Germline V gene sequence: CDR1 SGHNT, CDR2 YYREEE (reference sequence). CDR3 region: CASSLRGGTEAFF. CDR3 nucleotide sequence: TGTGCCAGCAGCTTGAGAGGGGGCACTGAAGCTTTCTTT.

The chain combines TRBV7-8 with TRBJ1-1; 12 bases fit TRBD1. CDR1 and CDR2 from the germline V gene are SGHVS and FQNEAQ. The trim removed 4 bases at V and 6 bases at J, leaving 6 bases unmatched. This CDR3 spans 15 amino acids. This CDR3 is CASSYSGQGASEAFF. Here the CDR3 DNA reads TGTGCCAGCAGCTACTCGGGACAGGGGGCTTCTGAAGCTTTCTTT.

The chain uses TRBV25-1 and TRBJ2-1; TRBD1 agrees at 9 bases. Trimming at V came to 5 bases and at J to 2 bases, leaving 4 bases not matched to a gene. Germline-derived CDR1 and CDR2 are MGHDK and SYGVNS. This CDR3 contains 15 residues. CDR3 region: CASSSRQGAYNEQFF. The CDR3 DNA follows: TGTGCCAGCAGTAGCCGACAGGGGGCCTACAATGAGCAGTTCTTC.